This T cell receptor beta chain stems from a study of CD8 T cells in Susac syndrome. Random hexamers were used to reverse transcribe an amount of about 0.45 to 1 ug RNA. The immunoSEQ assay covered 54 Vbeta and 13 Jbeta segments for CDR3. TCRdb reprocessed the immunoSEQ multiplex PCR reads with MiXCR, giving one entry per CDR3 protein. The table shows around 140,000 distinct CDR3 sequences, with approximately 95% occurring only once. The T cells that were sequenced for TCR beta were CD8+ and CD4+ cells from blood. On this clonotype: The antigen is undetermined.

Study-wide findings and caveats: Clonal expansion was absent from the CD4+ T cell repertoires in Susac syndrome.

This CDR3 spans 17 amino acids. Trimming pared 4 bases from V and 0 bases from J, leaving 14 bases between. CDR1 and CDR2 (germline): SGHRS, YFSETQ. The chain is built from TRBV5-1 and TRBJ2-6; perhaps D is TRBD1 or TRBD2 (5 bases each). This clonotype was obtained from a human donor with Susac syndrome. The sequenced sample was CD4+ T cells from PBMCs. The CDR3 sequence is CASSPRAGDSGANVLTF. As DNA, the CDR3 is TGCGCCAGCAGCCCCAGGGCGGGTGACTCTGGGGCCAACGTCCTGACTTTC.